These 23 T cell receptor beta chains share one sample of origin, sequenced in a study of blood T cell repertoires in COVID-19. The data were produced by immunoSEQ multiplex PCR, yet TCRdb's version contains in-frame clones alone and is incomplete. The table includes more than 150,000 clones, roughly 83% detected once. Specimen: peripheral blood. Every receptor here comes from a man in his late teens or twenties with active or convalescent COVID-19.

V usage is TRBV5-6 and J usage is TRBJ2-7; tentatively, D is TRBD2 (5 bases). Trimming took 2 bases from V and 7 from J, leaving 13 bases between them. Germline lookup yields CDR1 SGHDT and CDR2 YYEEEE. The length of the CDR3 is 13 residues. CDR3 DNA sequence: TGTGCCAGCAGCTTTATCGGTCCGGGAGAGCAGTACTTC. This gives the protein CASSFIGPGEQYF.

The chain recombines TRBV7-9 with TRBJ1-6; D possibly corresponds to TRBD1 (5 bases). Germline V CDR1 and CDR2: SEHNR, FQNEAQ (reference sequence). The CDR3 is 15 amino acids. V was clipped by 8 bases and J by 8 bases, with 19 bases between them. This CDR3 reads CASEQPGPGDSPLHF. CDR3 DNA sequence: TGTGCCAGCGAACAACCGGGCCCGGGGGATTCACCCCTCCACTTT.

The count of this clone is one. The CDR3 loop is CASSARDREYSPLHF. The CDR3 DNA sequence: TGTGCCAGCAGCGCCCGGGACAGGGAGTATTCACCCCTCCACTTT. The rearrangement joins TRBV9 to TRBJ1-6; 9 bases map to TRBD1. With V trimmed by 3 bases and J by 8 bases, 6 bases remained unmatched. The CDR3 loop spans 15 amino acids. Germline V gives CDR1 SGDLS, CDR2 YYNGEE.

This chain links TRBV11-2 with TRBJ1-3; possibly TRBD1 for D (6 bases). V gave up 5 bases and J gave up 0 bases, with 11 bases separating them. The length of the CDR3 is 15 residues. Germline V CDR1 and CDR2: SGHAT, FQNNGV. The CDR3 loop is CASSTRQDSGNTIYF. As DNA, the CDR3 is TGTGCCAGCAGCACCCGACAGGACTCTGGAAACACCATATATTTT.

The chain recombines TRBV11-3 with TRBJ2-1; 7 bases are a match to TRBD1. The length of the CDR3 is 14 residues. Per germline, CDR1 SGHNT and CDR2 YENEEA. Trimming cost V 0 bases and J 4 bases; bases outside gene matches: 0. CDR3 sequence: CASSLEGQYNEQFF. Here the CDR3 DNA reads TGTGCCAGCAGCTTAGAGGGACAGTACAATGAGCAGTTCTTC.

This clone occurred a few times. The V and J genes are TRBV4-2 and TRBJ2-1; 10 nucleotides align to TRBD2. V shed 0 bases and J 6 bases; nucleotides not matched to a gene: 8. The V gene's germline CDR1 is LGHNA and CDR2 YNFKEQ. This CDR3 is 17 amino acids long. The CDR3 protein is CASSQDTGLAGVNEQFF. CDR3 nucleotides: TGTGCCAGCAGCCAAGATACGGGGCTAGCGGGAGTCAATGAGCAGTTCTTC.

V and J are TRBV5-1 and TRBJ2-1, with 10 bases matching TRBD1. J lost 14 bases, V lost 4 bases, and 18 bases had no gene match. The CDR3 consists of 16 residues. Germline values: CDR1 SGHRS, CDR2 YFSETQ. The chain's CDR3 is CASSLDPGQGKTSEFF. The CDR3 nucleotides are TGCGCCAGCAGCCTGGATCCGGGACAGGGGAAAACTAGTGAGTTCTTC. The full variable domain, rest sourced from reference TRBV5-1 and TRBJ2-1, is KAGVTQTPRYLIKTRGQQVTLSCSPISGHRSVSWYQQTPGQGLQFLFEYFSETQRNKGNFPGRFSGRQFSNSRSEMNVSTLELGDSALYLCASSLDPGQGKTSEFFGPGTRLTVL.

V and J are TRBV3-1 (or the pseudogene TRBV3-2) and TRBJ1-1; maybe TRBD1 (6 bases). CDR3 length equals 16 residues. Trimming removed 1 base at V and 10 bases at J, with 22 bases between. The germline CDR1 and CDR2 sequences are LGHDT and YNNKEL (reference sequence). This CDR3 reads CASSQVIGGGPMGAFF. For the CDR3, the DNA is TGTGCCAGCAGCCAAGTAATCGGGGGGGGCCCCATGGGAGCTTTCTTT.

The chain recombines TRBV5-1 with TRBJ2-3; maybe TRBD1 (5 bases). This CDR3 is 15 amino acids long. Trimming removed 3 bases at V and 3 bases at J, with 14 bases between. Per germline, CDR1 SGHRS and CDR2 YFSETQ. The CDR3: CASSSAGYGTDTQYF. CDR3 in DNA: TGCGCCAGCAGCTCAGCAGGGTATGGTACAGATACGCAGTATTTT.

This chain links TRBV5-6 with TRBJ1-3; a weak D match, TRBD1 (5 bases). Trimming pared 2 bases from V and 0 bases from J, leaving 12 bases between. The CDR3 has 16 residues. CDR1 and CDR2 (germline): SGHDT, YYEEEE. The DNA of the CDR3 is TGTGCCAGCAGCTTATTGGACACCGTCTCTGGAAACACCATATATTTT. This sequence encodes CASSLLDTVSGNTIYF.

This clone appeared once. The chain links TRBV16 to TRBJ2-1, with 7 nucleotides matching TRBD2. The CDR3 is 15 residues long. In germline, CDR1 is KGHSY, CDR2 FQNENV. J lost 3 bases, V lost 2 bases, and 4 bases had no gene match. CDR3: CASSQSGGGYNEQFF. CDR3 sequence (DNA): TGTGCCAGCAGCCAAAGTGGGGGGGGCTACAATGAGCAGTTCTTC.

The chain combines TRBV10-3 with TRBJ2-7, with 11 bases lining up with TRBD2. CDR1 is ENHRY and CDR2 is SYGVKD in the germline V gene. Trimming at V came to 2 bases and at J to 3 bases, leaving 9 bases not matched to a gene. The CDR3 is 17 residues long. The CDR3 DNA is TGTGCCATCAGTGAGGCTAGCGGGAGGCTGACCCACTACGAGCAGTACTTC. Protein sequence: CAISEASGRLTHYEQYF.

This clone was detected once. A read error may account for a junction end that differs from germline. The rearrangement joins TRBV4-1 to TRBJ2-1; D is possibly TRBD1 (6 bases). Germline V gene lookup returns CDR1 MGHRA and CDR2 YSYEKL. The CDR3 is 17 amino acids. CDR3 residues: CTSSQDRGQGSHNEQFF. Written as DNA, the CDR3 is TGCACCAGCAGCCAAGATCGTGGGCAGGGGAGTCACAATGAGCAGTTCTTC.

V and J are TRBV11-3 and TRBJ1-1; D call uncertain. V was clipped by 4 bases and J by 5 bases, with 11 bases between them. The CDR3 loop spans 13 amino acids. CDR1 and CDR2 (germline): SGHNT, YENEEA. The CDR3 sequence: CASSSEAGTEAFF. In DNA form, the CDR3 reads TGTGCCAGCAGCTCTGAGGCGGGGACTGAAGCTTTCTTT.

The rearrangement uses TRBV28 and TRBJ1-2; TRBD1 matches 9 bases. This CDR3 comprises 14 residues. Germline values: CDR1 MDHEN, CDR2 SYDVKM. V gave up 5 bases and J gave up 4 bases; unmatched junction bases: 5. The CDR3 DNA reads TGTGCCAGCAGTCCGGGACAGGGACTCTATGGCTACACCTTC. Translated: CASSPGQGLYGYTF.

This clone was observed once. The rearrangement links TRBV6-5 to TRBJ2-7; perhaps TRBD2 as D (6 bases). V gave up 2 bases and J gave up 2 bases, with 16 bases separating them. The CDR3 spans 16 residues. In germline, CDR1 is MNHEY, CDR2 SVGAGI. CDR3 protein: CASSYGGGGSPYEQYF. In DNA form, the CDR3 reads TGTGCCAGCAGTTACGGGGGTGGGGGGTCGCCCTACGAGCAGTACTTC.

This clone was recorded once. V and J are TRBV7-7 and TRBJ2-5, with TRBD2 matching 10 bases. With V trimmed by 5 bases and J by 6 bases, 12 bases remained unmatched. This CDR3 has 16 residues. From germline, CDR1 is SSHAT and CDR2 FNYEAQ (reference sequence). The CDR3 region has the DNA TGTGCCAGCAGCCGAGGGGGAGTAGCGGGGGGACAGACCCAGTACTTC. As protein: CASSRGGVAGGQTQYF.

The chain links TRBV19 to TRBJ2-3, with a possible D match to TRBD1 (6 bases). The ends were cut back, 10 bases at V and 2 bases at J, with 16 bases in the middle. This CDR3 is 14 amino acids long. Germline V lookup: CDR1 LNHDA, CDR2 SQIVND (reference sequence). In nucleotides, the CDR3 is TGTGCCACCATGCAGGGGATCGACACAGATACGCAGTATTTT. Translating gives CATMQGIDTDTQYF.

This rearrangement joins TRBV11-2 to TRBJ2-5; the match to TRBD2 covers 12 bases. Trimming removed 1 base from V and 4 bases from J; junction bases left unmatched: 4. Germline V lookup: CDR1 SGHAT, CDR2 FQNNGV. The CDR3 sequence is 16 residues long. CDR3 protein: CASSLGTTSGGETQYF. The CDR3 DNA sequence: TGTGCCAGCAGCTTAGGGACGACTAGCGGGGGAGAGACCCAGTACTTC.

V is TRBV24-1 and J is TRBJ1-1; 9 bases are shared with TRBD1. J gave up 0 bases and V 12 bases, and 16 bases lay outside the gene matches. This CDR3 region has 17 residues. Germline assignment: CDR1 KGHDR and CDR2 SFDVKD. CDR3 residues: CAVRGDRAILLNTEAFF. CDR3 in DNA: TGTGCCGTCAGGGGGGACAGGGCAATCTTATTGAACACTGAAGCTTTCTTT.

This clone occurred once. The chain uses TRBV13 and TRBJ2-3, with 10 bases identical to TRBD2. Unmatched junction bases numbered 9, after V lost 4 bases and J lost 2 bases. The CDR3 spans 17 residues. Germline CDR1 PRHDT, CDR2 FYEKMQ (reference sequence). The DNA of the CDR3 is TGTGCCAGCAGCTCTAAAAGGACTAGCGGCGTCACAGATACGCAGTATTTT. Translating gives CASSSKRTSGVTDTQYF.

The CDR3 nucleotides are TGTGCCAGCTCACTAACATCAGGGGGAAAACAGGACTATGGCTACACCTTC. Its translation: CASSLTSGGKQDYGYTF. This chain links TRBV18 with TRBJ1-2, with 7 bases matching TRBD1. CDR1 is KGHSH, CDR2 LQKENI, per germline. V was clipped by 4 bases and J by 3 bases; unmatched bases: 14. The CDR3 length is 17 residues.

This clone was found a few times. V gene TRBV28 combines with J gene TRBJ1-4; 9 bases are shared with TRBD1. The ends lost 6 bases at V and 5 bases at J; junction bases unmatched: 10. Germline loops: CDR1 MDHEN, CDR2 SYDVKM. The CDR3 sequence is 16 residues long. The CDR3 DNA is TGTGCCAGCAGAAAAACAGGGGACAGGGCCAATGAAAAACTGTTTTTT. Its protein is CASRKTGDRANEKLFF.